This TCR beta chain stems from a study of blood T cell repertoires in COVID-19. From germline, CDR1 is SGHNT and CDR2 YENEEA. The CDR3 has 16 amino acids. V was trimmed by 3 bases and J by 2 bases, leaving 11 bases between them. The count of this clone is one. Only in-frame clones appear in the TCRdb table, and some are missing; sequencing was by immunoSEQ multiplex PCR. This table has 160,000 or so clones, about 85% appearing once. This receptor was taken from a woman in her forties with acute COVID-19. Sequencing used PBMCs or T cells enriched from blood (not recorded which). The chain couples TRBV11-3 to TRBJ2-6; D is perhaps TRBD1 (5 bases). This chain's CDR3 is CASSLGGAAGANVLTF. The CDR3 DNA is TGTGCCAGCAGCTTGGGTGGGGCGGCTGGGGCCAACGTCCTGACTTTC.